One and the same sample provided the 32 T cell receptor beta chains below, sequenced in a study of cytomegalovirus exposure and HLA in healthy donors. PCR employed 60 Vbeta and 13 Jbeta primers. TCRdb's table, derived via immunoSEQ multiplex PCR, lists solely in-frame clones and lacks some. The table lists 200,000 to 250,000 clones, around 83% of them singletons. Sequenced sample: PBMCs. The receptor set was obtained from a woman in her 40s in good health and CMV-seronegative.

The genes are TRBV7-8 and TRBJ2-1; 8 positions agree with TRBD2. Germline loops: CDR1 SGHVS, CDR2 FQNEAQ. This CDR3 comprises 13 residues. V lost 4 bases and J lost 10; bases outside the gene matches: 6. The CDR3 region is CASSSLTSVEQFF. The CDR3, as DNA: TGTGCCAGCAGCTCCTTGACTAGCGTGGAGCAGTTCTTC.

The chain couples TRBV27 to TRBJ1-5; 10 bases are shared with TRBD1. The V segment lost 6 bases and the J segment 2 bases; nucleotides outside the gene matches: 13. This CDR3 is 18 amino acids long. Germline assignment: CDR1 MNHEY and CDR2 SMNVEV (reference sequence). Written as DNA, the CDR3 is TGTGCCAGCAGCCCCCGACAGGGGGCCTTCTGGCGCAATCAGCCCCAGCATTTT. Translation gives CASSPRQGAFWRNQPQHF.

The chain has TRBV11-2 and TRBJ2-5; the match to TRBD1 covers 9 bases. CDR1 and CDR2 from the germline V gene are SGHAT and FQNNGV. The CDR3 runs 17 residues. V trimming: 5 bases; J trimming: 0 bases; junction bases outside the gene matches: 10. CDR3 nucleotides: TGTGCCAGCAGCACAAGCCCGGGACAGGGTTACCAAGAGACCCAGTACTTC. Amino acid sequence: CASSTSPGQGYQETQYF.

The chain recombines TRBV7-2 with TRBJ1-1; 8 bases fit TRBD1. The CDR3 covers 14 residues. Trimming at V came to 5 bases and at J to 3 bases, leaving 5 bases not matched to a gene. The germline V gene has CDR1 SGHTA and CDR2 FQGNSA. The CDR3 here is CASSSRQGHTEAFF. The CDR3, as DNA: TGTGCCAGCAGCAGCAGACAGGGGCACACTGAAGCTTTCTTT.

The chain has TRBV11-2 and TRBJ1-2; 9 bases fit TRBD1. The CDR3 consists of 17 residues. Germline V gene lookup returns CDR1 SGHAT and CDR2 FQNNGV. After removal of 3 bases from V and 0 bases from J, the junction contained 8 bases not matched to a gene. CDR3 amino acids: CASSFRGQGLPNYGYTF. The CDR3 nucleotides read TGTGCCAGCAGCTTTAGGGGACAGGGTCTGCCTAACTATGGCTACACCTTC.

The J gene is TRBJ2-4, the V gene TRBV5-4, with 9 bases that match TRBD2. Germline values: CDR1 SGHNT, CDR2 YYREEE (reference sequence). J was trimmed by 15 bases and V by 4 bases; bases with no gene match: 20. The CDR3 covers 16 residues. For the CDR3, the DNA is TGTGCCAGCAGCGAGGCGGCGGGAGGGCCTTATAACGTATGGTACTTC. Its protein is CASSEAAGGPYNVWYF.

In regard to this clone: Compared with germline, one end of the junction differs, possibly owing to a read error. The rearrangement links TRBV7-6 to TRBJ2-7; no clear D gene. This CDR3 has 15 amino acids. Per the germline V gene, CDR1 is SGHVS and CDR2 is FNYEAQ. CDR3 protein: CASSLQSGSSYEQCF. In nucleotides, the CDR3 is TGTGCCAGCAGCTTACAGAGTGGTAGCTCCTACGAGCAGTGCTTC.

The genes are TRBV5-3 and TRBJ2-5; TRBD2 aligns across 10 bases. TRBV5-3 is an ORF; its function is uncertain. J gave up 4 bases and V 3 bases, and 24 bases lay outside the gene matches. The CDR3 is 21 amino acids. Here the CDR3 reads CARSSSLLLAGEGSDRETQYF. The CDR3 coding sequence is TGTGCCAGAAGCTCCTCACTACTCCTAGCGGGAGAAGGTTCTGACCGAGAGACCCAGTACTTC.

This clone appeared a single time. This chain uses TRBV4-1 with TRBJ2-2; TRBD2 agrees at 7 bases. The V segment lost 4 bases and the J segment 5 bases; nucleotides outside the gene matches: 7. Looked up from germline, CDR1 is MGHRA and CDR2 is YSYEKL. The CDR3 spans 15 residues. The CDR3 protein is CASSPGLAVTGELFF. CDR3 DNA: TGCGCCAGCAGCCCCGGGCTAGCGGTTACCGGGGAGCTGTTTTTT.

The gene calls are TRBV10-2 and TRBJ2-7; tentatively, D is TRBD1 (6 bases). The CDR3 consists of 12 residues. V lost 8 bases, J lost 1 base, and 9 bases lay in between. CDR1 and CDR2 (germline): WSHSY, SAAADI. CDR3 region: CASLQGSYEQYF. The CDR3, as DNA: TGCGCCAGCCTACAGGGTTCCTACGAGCAGTACTTC.

The V gene is TRBV11-2, the J gene TRBJ2-3; TRBD2 matches 7 bases. The junction had 8 bases not matched to a gene; V was cut back by 4 bases and J by 1 base. Germline-derived CDR1 and CDR2 are SGHAT and FQNNGV. The CDR3 contains 16 residues. CDR3 in amino acids: CASSSNLAEGTDTQYF. The CDR3 DNA reads as TGTGCCAGCAGCTCGAACCTAGCGGAAGGCACAGATACGCAGTATTTT.

This clone was seen just once. The chain recombines TRBV14 with TRBJ2-1; TRBD2 matches at 12 bases. This CDR3 is 16 amino acids long. Trimming at V came to 3 bases and at J to 4 bases, leaving 4 bases not matched to a gene. From germline, CDR1 is SGHDN and CDR2 FVKESK. The CDR3 DNA is TGTGCCAGCAGCCACATGACTAGCGGGAGATACAATGAGCAGTTCTTC. As protein: CASSHMTSGRYNEQFF. The complete variable domain, with remaining parts taken from reference TRBV14 and TRBJ2-1, reads EAGVTQFPSHSVIEKGQTVTLRCDPISGHDNLYWYRRVMGKEIKFLLHFVKESKQDESGMPNNRFLAERTGGTYSTLKVQPAELEDSGVYFCASSHMTSGRYNEQFFGPGTRLTVL.

The chain uses TRBV30 and TRBJ1-5; D ambiguous. The CDR3 has 13 amino acids. CDR1 and CDR2 (germline): GTSNPN, SVGIG (reference sequence). Trimming cost V 0 bases and J 6 bases, with 9 bases left between them. In DNA, the CDR3 is TGTGCCTGGAGTGTTAAGGAGAGTCAGCCCCAGCATTTT. Its translation is CAWSVKESQPQHF.

V and J are TRBV7-2 and TRBJ2-1; D gene uncertain. The ends were cut back, 0 bases at V and 4 bases at J, with 10 bases in the middle. Germline lookup yields CDR1 SGHTA and CDR2 FQGNSA. The CDR3 runs 15 residues. CDR3 amino acids: CASSLADNEYNEQFF. The DNA of the CDR3 is TGTGCCAGCAGCTTAGCAGATAACGAGTACAATGAGCAGTTCTTC.

The chain is built from TRBV13 and TRBJ2-2, with D perhaps TRBD2 (6 bases). CDR1 and CDR2 (germline): PRHDT, FYEKMQ (reference sequence). V lost 4 bases and J 6 bases, leaving 18 bases between the germline ends. This CDR3 is 16 amino acids long. The CDR3 loop reads CASSSNDREWAGELFF. CDR3 bases: TGTGCCAGCAGCTCCAACGACCGGGAGTGGGCCGGGGAGCTGTTTTTT.

The gene calls are TRBV7-2 and TRBJ2-3; D possibly corresponds to TRBD2 (6 bases). The germline CDR1 and CDR2 sequences are SGHTA and FQGNSA. The CDR3 sequence is 16 residues long. Trimming shortened V by 2 bases and J by 0 bases, and 12 bases separated the two germline ends. This CDR3 reads CASSLLGGSSTDTQYF. The CDR3 bases are TGTGCCAGCAGCTTATTGGGGGGATCTAGCACAGATACGCAGTATTTT.

The V and J genes are TRBV27 and TRBJ2-1; D possibly corresponds to TRBD2 (5 bases). V lost 5 bases, J lost 8 bases, and 19 bases lay in between. Per the germline V gene, CDR1 is MNHEY and CDR2 is SMNVEV (reference sequence). The CDR3 covers 15 residues. CDR3 DNA: TGTGCCAGCAGTCTGGCCCCGGGGTTTCAGGATGAGCAGTTCTTC. It is translated as CASSLAPGFQDEQFF.

The chain is built from TRBV18 and TRBJ1-2, with 10 bases fitting TRBD1. After removal of 1 base from V and 4 bases from J, the junction contained 3 bases not matched to a gene. The CDR3 sequence is 15 residues long. Germline V gene sequence: CDR1 KGHSH, CDR2 LQKENI. CDR3 coding DNA: TGTGCCAGCTCACCACAGGGACAGGGGACCTATGGCTACACCTTC. Translated: CASSPQGQGTYGYTF. The full variable domain, with the rest looked up from reference TRBV18 and TRBJ1-2, is NAGVMQNPRHLVRRRGQEARLRCSPMKGHSHVYWYRQLPEEGLKFMVYLQKENIIDESGMPKERFSAEFPKEGPSILRIQQVVRGDSAAYFCASSPQGQGTYGYTFGSGTRLTVV.

The chain recombines TRBV9 with TRBJ2-1, with TRBD2 matching 7 bases. The ends lost 4 bases at V and 3 bases at J; junction bases unmatched: 13. The germline gives CDR1 SGDLS, CDR2 YYNGEE. The CDR3 runs 17 residues. The CDR3 region is CASSPRTSGPFYNEQFF. The DNA for the CDR3 is TGTGCCAGCAGCCCTCGGACTAGTGGGCCGTTCTACAATGAGCAGTTCTTC. The whole variable domain, filled in from reference TRBV9 and TRBJ2-1, reads DSGVTQTPKHLITATGQRVTLRCSPRSGDLSVYWYQQSLDQGLQFLIQYYNGEERAKGNILERFSAQQFPDLHSELNLSSLELGDSALYFCASSPRTSGPFYNEQFFGPGTRLTVL.

The V call is TRBV19, the J call TRBJ1-5, with TRBD1 as a possible D gene (5 bases). Germline-derived CDR1 and CDR2 are LNHDA and SQIVND (reference sequence). The CDR3 length is 14 residues. V was pared by 10 bases and J by 0 bases, with 13 bases between. The CDR3 DNA sequence: TGTGCCACAAAGACAGCAAATAGCAATCAGCCCCAGCATTTT. Translated: CATKTANSNQPQHF.

V and J are TRBV11-2 and TRBJ2-7, with 11 bases fitting TRBD2. The germline gives CDR1 SGHAT, CDR2 FQNNGV. The V and J ends lost 2 bases and 6 bases, in that order; junction bases with no gene match: 9. This CDR3 region has 16 residues. The CDR3: CASSLFTSGSLREQYF. The CDR3 DNA is TGTGCCAGCAGCTTATTTACTAGCGGGAGTTTACGCGAGCAGTACTTC.

The CDR3 spells CAWRSTGGPSGYTF. CDR3 in DNA: TGTGCCTGGAGGTCGACAGGGGGACCCTCTGGCTACACCTTC. V usage is TRBV30 and J usage is TRBJ1-2, with 9 bases aligning to TRBD1. The CDR3 extends over 14 amino acids. With 3 bases clipped from V and 7 bases from J, the junction kept 9 bases outside the gene matches. From germline, CDR1 is GTSNPN and CDR2 SVGIG (reference sequence).

The chain uses TRBV7-8 and TRBJ1-4; D might be TRBD1 (5 bases). Germline CDR1 is SGHVS and CDR2 is FQNEAQ. The CDR3 loop spans 14 amino acids. The V gene lost 7 bases and the J gene lost 10 bases, with 19 bases spanning the gap. This CDR3 is CASTVVGQGGKLFF. CDR3 nucleotides: TGTGCCAGCACAGTAGTAGGGCAGGGCGGAAAACTGTTTTTT. Using reference TRBV7-8 and TRBJ1-4 for the parts outside the CDR3, the full variable domain is GAGVSQSPRYKVAKRGQDVALRCDPISGHVSLFWYQQALGQGPEFLTYFQNEAQLDKSGLPSDRFFAERPEGSVSTLKIQRTQQEDSAVYLCASTVVGQGGKLFFGSGTQLSVL.

The chain is built from TRBV29-1 and TRBJ1-2; 8 bases line up with TRBD1. Trimming took 7 bases from V and 8 from J; bases not matched to a gene: 12. This CDR3 has 13 amino acids. Germline CDR1 SQVTM, CDR2 ANQGSEA. The CDR3 DNA sequence: TGCAGCGGGTTCCGGGACAGGTCCCACGGCTACACCTTC. Amino acids: CSGFRDRSHGYTF.

The V call is TRBV7-2, the J call TRBJ2-3, with D unresolved. V gave up 1 base and J gave up 1 base, with 9 bases separating them. The CDR3 runs 15 residues. CDR1 is SGHTA and CDR2 is FQGNSA in the germline V gene. This CDR3 reads CASSLVMGRTDTQYF. For the CDR3, the DNA is TGTGCCAGCAGCTTAGTGATGGGCCGCACAGATACGCAGTATTTT.

This chain links TRBV30 with TRBJ2-7; TRBD2 is a possible D gene (5 bases). V was cut by 5 bases and J by 5 bases, with 19 bases left in between. The CDR3 spans 14 residues. Germline CDR1 and CDR2: GTSNPN and SVGIG (reference sequence). As DNA, the CDR3 is TGTGCCTGGGTCGAGGGAACGGCCCGGGACGAGCAGTACTTC. It codes for CAWVEGTARDEQYF.

The chain uses TRBV4-1 and TRBJ1-3; TRBD1 is a possible D gene (5 bases). V lost 1 base and J 6 bases, leaving 13 bases between the germline ends. CDR3 length equals 15 residues. CDR1 is MGHRA and CDR2 is YSYEKL in the germline V gene. The CDR3 spells CASSQVFQGENTIYF. The CDR3 DNA sequence: TGCGCCAGCAGCCAAGTTTTCCAGGGCGAAAACACCATATATTTT.

The gene calls are TRBV27 and TRBJ2-1; 8 bases fit TRBD2. Trimming removed 5 bases from V and 4 bases from J; junction bases left unmatched: 19. This CDR3 is 19 amino acids long. Germline V gene sequence: CDR1 MNHEY, CDR2 SMNVEV (reference sequence). The CDR3 here is CASSPAGASGRDRYNEQFF. The CDR3 DNA reads TGTGCCAGCAGTCCTGCCGGCGCTAGCGGGCGCGACAGGTACAATGAGCAGTTCTTC.

The chain joins TRBV6-1 to TRBJ1-6; 9 bases match TRBD1. V lost 7 bases, J lost 10 bases, and 5 bases stayed unmatched. This CDR3 region has 13 residues. CDR1 is MNHNS, CDR2 SASEGT, per germline. CDR3 protein: CASNRGRDSPLHF. The CDR3 bases are TGTGCCAGCAACAGGGGGCGCGACTCACCCCTCCACTTT.

The V call is TRBV9, the J call TRBJ2-3; TRBD2 is a possible D gene (6 bases). Germline V gives CDR1 SGDLS, CDR2 YYNGEE. Trimming shortened V by 0 bases and J by 1 base, and 9 bases separated the two germline ends. This CDR3 spans 15 amino acids. The CDR3 DNA reads as TGTGCCAGCAGCGTAGGGGCTAGCGGCACAGATACGCAGTATTTT. This codes for CASSVGASGTDTQYF.

This clone was observed once. The rearrangement uses TRBV5-4 and TRBJ2-7, with TRBD1 as a possible D gene (5 bases). CDR3 length: 18 residues. Germline CDR1 SGHNT, CDR2 YYREEE (reference sequence). Trimming shortened V by 1 base and J by 0 bases, and 20 bases separated the two germline ends. For the CDR3, the DNA is TGTGCCAGCAGCTTGATTGGGGCTGGCGGCTCAAGCTCCTACGAGCAGTACTTC. Its protein is CASSLIGAGGSSSYEQYF. Filled out from reference TRBV5-4 and TRBJ2-7, the complete variable domain reads ETGVTQSPTHLIKTRGQQVTLRCSSQSGHNTVSWYQQALGQGPQFIFQYYREEENGRGNFPPRFSGLQFPNYSSELNVNALELDDSALYLCASSLIGAGGSSSYEQYFGPGTRLTVT.

This chain connects TRBV28 to TRBJ2-7, with no clear D. The CDR3 sequence is 13 residues long. The V end was cut by 2 bases, the J end by 7 bases, with 12 bases between. Per the germline V gene, CDR1 is MDHEN and CDR2 is SYDVKM. The CDR3 loop is CASSLEAPGEQYF. In DNA, the CDR3 is TGTGCCAGCAGTTTAGAGGCTCCGGGTGAGCAGTACTTC.